These 13 T cell receptor beta chains came from one sample sequenced in a study of blood T cell repertoires in COVID-19. The table came from immunoSEQ multiplex PCR; TCRdb's copy has only in-frame clones and leaves some out. The sample consists of nearly 50,000 clones, approximately 87% of them appearing once. Sequencing was performed on peripheral blood. The receptors shown here come from an elderly woman with COVID-19, enrolled during active disease.

The rearrangement uses TRBV9 and TRBJ1-4, with 7 bases identical to TRBD1. V lost 4 bases and J lost 2; bases outside the gene matches: 8. This CDR3 contains 16 residues. Looked up from germline, CDR1 is SGDLS and CDR2 is YYNGEE. CDR3 loop: CASSTRGGTTNEKLFF. CDR3 nucleotides: TGTGCCAGCAGCACCCGAGGGGGCACGACTAATGAAAAACTGTTTTTT.

The V and J genes are TRBV7-9 and TRBJ1-4, with D possibly being TRBD1 (6 bases). CDR1 and CDR2 from the germline V gene are SEHNR and FQNEAQ (reference sequence). This CDR3 spans 14 amino acids. Trimming stripped 3 bases from V and 7 bases from J, with 12 bases between. This CDR3 reads CASSFTGSGEKLFF. In DNA form, the CDR3 reads TGTGCCAGCAGCTTTACAGGGTCGGGTGAAAAACTGTTTTTT.

The CDR3 loop reads CASSLYWGGVTEAFF. The DNA of the CDR3 is TGTGCCAGCAGTTTATATTGGGGGGGTGTCACTGAAGCTTTCTTT. The J gene is TRBJ1-1, the V gene TRBV27; D may be TRBD1 (5 bases). Trimming pared 1 base from V and 4 bases from J, leaving 13 bases between. This CDR3 is 15 amino acids long. CDR1 and CDR2 from the germline V gene are MNHEY and SMNVEV (reference sequence).

This rearrangement joins TRBV6-5 to TRBJ2-7; TRBD1 matches at 7 bases. This CDR3 region has 14 residues. Trimming cost V 0 bases and J 2 bases; bases outside gene matches: 1. Germline V gene sequence: CDR1 MNHEY, CDR2 SVGAGI. The CDR3 loop is CASSYSRGPYEQYF. The CDR3 DNA is TGTGCCAGCAGTTACTCGAGGGGGCCCTACGAGCAGTACTTC.

The chain combines TRBV5-1 with TRBJ1-6, with TRBD1 matching over 7 bases. Germline V lookup: CDR1 SGHRS, CDR2 YFSETQ. After removal of 4 bases from V and 7 bases from J, the junction contained 5 bases not matched to a gene. The CDR3 extends over 14 amino acids. The CDR3 here is CASSTGTVNSPLHF. For the CDR3, the DNA is TGCGCCAGCAGCACCGGGACAGTAAATTCACCCCTCCACTTT.

The rearrangement uses TRBV2 and TRBJ2-3, with TRBD1 matching 7 bases. Germline V lookup: CDR1 SNHLY, CDR2 FYNNEI. The CDR3 has 14 amino acids. Unmatched junction bases numbered 8, after V lost 11 bases and J lost 0 bases. The DNA for the CDR3 is TGTGCCGCCGCCGGGACAGTTAGCACAGATACGCAGTATTTT. Translating gives CAAAGTVSTDTQYF.

The chain uses TRBV28 and TRBJ2-3; D call uncertain. The CDR3 consists of 13 residues. The germline V gene encodes CDR1 MDHEN and CDR2 SYDVKM. V was pared by 6 bases and J by 4 bases, with 11 bases between. The CDR3 region is CASSTIYPDTQYF. The CDR3 DNA reads as TGTGCCAGCAGCACTATCTACCCAGATACGCAGTATTTT.

This clone is termed medium-sized (0.01 to 0.1%). The V and J genes are TRBV25-1 and TRBJ1-2; TRBD1 is a possible D gene (6 bases). V lost 3 bases and J 2 bases, leaving 13 bases between the germline ends. Germline values: CDR1 MGHDK, CDR2 SYGVNS. CDR3 size: 15 residues. Here the CDR3 reads CASSDSRTGNYGYTF. The CDR3 DNA is TGTGCCAGCAGTGACTCCCGAACAGGGAACTATGGCTACACCTTC.

V gene TRBV6-4 combines with J gene TRBJ2-2; the D gene is possibly TRBD1 (6 bases). This CDR3 spans 14 amino acids. V dropped 3 bases and J dropped 3 bases, with 8 bases sitting between them. CDR1 MRHNA and CDR2 SNTAGT come from the germline V gene. The CDR3 coding sequence is TGTGCCAGCAGTGAAACAGGGCACACCGGGGAGCTGTTTTTT. Translated, it gives CASSETGHTGELFF.

The V call is TRBV11-2, the J call TRBJ2-3; 10 nucleotides align to TRBD2. CDR3 length: 16 amino acids. After removal of 2 bases from V and 5 bases from J, the junction contained 7 bases not matched to a gene. The germline V gene has CDR1 SGHAT and CDR2 FQNNGV. The CDR3 loop reads CASSLLASGSLDTQYF. CDR3 nucleotides: TGTGCCAGCAGCTTATTAGCTAGCGGGAGTTTAGATACGCAGTATTTT.

The chain has TRBV18 and TRBJ2-7; 11 bases are shared with TRBD1. The ends lost 5 bases at V and 4 bases at J; junction bases unmatched: 7. Germline V gives CDR1 KGHSH, CDR2 LQKENI. The CDR3 consists of 15 residues. Here the CDR3 reads CASSASGTGGYEQYF. The CDR3 coding sequence is TGTGCCAGCTCAGCCTCCGGGACAGGGGGTTACGAGCAGTACTTC.

The rearrangement uses TRBV6-5 and TRBJ2-1, with 10 bases that match TRBD2. The CDR3 is 14 amino acids. Unmatched junction bases numbered 3, after V lost 2 bases and J lost 8 bases. The germline V gene has CDR1 MNHEY and CDR2 SVGAGI. CDR3 amino acids: CASSYKREGYEQFF. CDR3 coding DNA: TGTGCCAGCAGTTACAAGCGGGAGGGGTATGAGCAGTTCTTC.

This clone was picked up one time. This chain links TRBV2 with TRBJ2-7; weak D call: TRBD2 (5 bases). Germline V gene lookup returns CDR1 SNHLY and CDR2 FYNNEI. The CDR3 extends over 12 amino acids. The V end lost 9 bases, the J end lost 5 bases, and 14 bases lay between the germline ends. CDR3 in DNA: TGTGCCAGTAAAGCGGAAATCCACGAGCAGTACTTC. Its translation is CASKAEIHEQYF.